This T cell receptor beta chain emerged from a study of blood T cell repertoires in COVID-19. Under the authors' procedure: Estimation of nucleated cell counts relied on the amplification of reference gene primers. This table comes from immunoSEQ multiplex PCR, and its TCRdb copy is limited to in-frame clones, with some not included. V, J and clone size are those of that table, while D and trimming were read from the DNA. The table has 200,000 or so clones, approximately 88% seen once; the top ten hold around 3.8%. The TCR was taken from a woman in her 30s who had been exposed to COVID-19. The sequencing input was PBMCs or T cells enriched from blood (not recorded which).

CDR3 sequence: CASSQAGGRIDTQYF. CDR3 DNA sequence: TGCGCCAGCAGCCAGGCCGGGGGGCGAATAGATACGCAGTATTTT. J is TRBJ2-3 and V is TRBV5-1, with TRBD2 as a possible D gene (7 bases). Germline CDR1 and CDR2: SGHRS and YFSETQ. This CDR3 is built from 15 residues. V shed 4 bases and J shed 5 bases, with 17 bases lying between them.